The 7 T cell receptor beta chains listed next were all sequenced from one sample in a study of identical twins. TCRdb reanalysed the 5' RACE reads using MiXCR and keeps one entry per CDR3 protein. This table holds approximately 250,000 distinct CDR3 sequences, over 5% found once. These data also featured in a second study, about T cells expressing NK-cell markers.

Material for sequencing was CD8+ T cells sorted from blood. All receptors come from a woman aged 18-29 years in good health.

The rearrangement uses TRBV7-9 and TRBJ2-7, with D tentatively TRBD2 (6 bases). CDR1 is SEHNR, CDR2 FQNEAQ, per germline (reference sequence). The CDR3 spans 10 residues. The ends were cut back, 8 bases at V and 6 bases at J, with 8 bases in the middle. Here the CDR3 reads CASAGSEQYF. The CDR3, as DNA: TGTGCCAGCGCGGGGAGCGAGCAGTACTTC.

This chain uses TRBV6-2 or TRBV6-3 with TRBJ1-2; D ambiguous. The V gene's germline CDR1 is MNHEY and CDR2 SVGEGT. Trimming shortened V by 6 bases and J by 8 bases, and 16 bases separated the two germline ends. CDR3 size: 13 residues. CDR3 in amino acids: CASSERARNGYTF. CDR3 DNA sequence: TGTGCCAGCAGCGAAAGGGCCCGAAACGGCTACACCTTC.

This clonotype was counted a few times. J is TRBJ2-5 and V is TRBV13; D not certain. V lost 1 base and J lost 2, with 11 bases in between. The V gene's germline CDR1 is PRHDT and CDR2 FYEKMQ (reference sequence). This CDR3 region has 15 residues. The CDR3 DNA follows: TGTGCCAGCAGCTTAGACCGGAGAGAACAAGAGACCCAGTACTTC. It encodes CASSLDRREQETQYF. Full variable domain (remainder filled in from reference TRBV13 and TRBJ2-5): AAGVIQSPRHLIKEKRETATLKCYPIPRHDTVYWYQQGPGQDPQFLISFYEKMQSDKGSIPDRFSAQQFSDYHSELNMSSLELGDSALYFCASSLDRREQETQYFGPGTRLLVL.

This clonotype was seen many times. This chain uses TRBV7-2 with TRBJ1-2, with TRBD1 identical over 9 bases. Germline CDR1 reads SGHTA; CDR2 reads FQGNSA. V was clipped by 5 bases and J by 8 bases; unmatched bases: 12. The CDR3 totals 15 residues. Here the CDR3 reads CASSASWDRVGGYTF. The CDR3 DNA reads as TGTGCCAGCAGCGCCTCATGGGACAGGGTAGGGGGCTACACCTTC. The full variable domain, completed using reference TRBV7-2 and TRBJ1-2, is GAGVSQSPSNKVTEKGKDVELRCDPISGHTALYWYRQSLGQGLEFLIYFQGNSAPDKSGLPSDRFSAERTGGSVSTLTIQRTQQEDSAVYLCASSASWDRVGGYTFGSGTRLTVV.

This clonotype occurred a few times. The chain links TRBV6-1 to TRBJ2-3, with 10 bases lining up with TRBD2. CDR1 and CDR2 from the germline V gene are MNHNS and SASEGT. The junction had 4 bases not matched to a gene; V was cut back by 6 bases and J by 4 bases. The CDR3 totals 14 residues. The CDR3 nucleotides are TGTGCCAGCAGCCTAGCGGGAGAGTCAGATACGCAGTATTTT. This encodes CASSLAGESDTQYF.

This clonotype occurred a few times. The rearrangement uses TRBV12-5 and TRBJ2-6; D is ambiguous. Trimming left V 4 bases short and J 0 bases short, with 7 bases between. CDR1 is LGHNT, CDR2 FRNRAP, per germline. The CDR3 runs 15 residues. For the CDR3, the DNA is TGTGCTAGTGGTTCGTACGGCTCTGGGGCCAACGTCCTGACTTTC. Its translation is CASGSYGSGANVLTF.

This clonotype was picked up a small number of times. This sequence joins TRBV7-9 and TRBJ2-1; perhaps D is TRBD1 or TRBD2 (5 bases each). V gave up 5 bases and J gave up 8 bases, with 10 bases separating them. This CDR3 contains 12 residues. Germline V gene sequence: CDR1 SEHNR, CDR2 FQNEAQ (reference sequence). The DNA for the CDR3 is TGTGCCAGCAGCCAATTGGGGGATGAGCAGTTCTTC. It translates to CASSQLGDEQFF.